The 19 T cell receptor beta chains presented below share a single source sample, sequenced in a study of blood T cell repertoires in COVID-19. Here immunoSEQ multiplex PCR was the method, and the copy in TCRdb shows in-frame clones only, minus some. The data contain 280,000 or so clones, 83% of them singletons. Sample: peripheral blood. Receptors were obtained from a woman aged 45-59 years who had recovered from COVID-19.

The CDR3 spells CASSPRRAQGEQYF. CDR3 sequence (DNA): TGTGCCAGCAGTCCCCGACGGGCTCAGGGCGAGCAGTACTTC. The chain couples TRBV28 to TRBJ2-7; D may be TRBD1 (5 bases). CDR1 and CDR2 (germline): MDHEN, SYDVKM. Trimming shortened V by 5 bases and J by 6 bases, and 17 bases separated the two germline ends. The CDR3 runs 14 residues.

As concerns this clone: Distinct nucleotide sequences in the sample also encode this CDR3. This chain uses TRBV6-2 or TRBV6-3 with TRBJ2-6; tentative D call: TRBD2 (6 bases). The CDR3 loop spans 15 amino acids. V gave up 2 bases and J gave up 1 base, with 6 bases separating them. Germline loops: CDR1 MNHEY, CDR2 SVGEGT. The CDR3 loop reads CASSYGGSGANVLTF. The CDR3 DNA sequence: TGTGCCAGCAGTTACGGGGGGTCTGGGGCCAACGTCCTGACTTTC.

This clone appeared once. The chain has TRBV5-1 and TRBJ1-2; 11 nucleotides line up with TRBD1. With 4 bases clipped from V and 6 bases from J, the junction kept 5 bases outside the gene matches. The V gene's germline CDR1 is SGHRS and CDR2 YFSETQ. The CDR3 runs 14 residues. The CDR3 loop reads CASSVGQGAHGYTF. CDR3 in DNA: TGCGCCAGCAGCGTAGGACAGGGGGCTCATGGCTACACCTTC.

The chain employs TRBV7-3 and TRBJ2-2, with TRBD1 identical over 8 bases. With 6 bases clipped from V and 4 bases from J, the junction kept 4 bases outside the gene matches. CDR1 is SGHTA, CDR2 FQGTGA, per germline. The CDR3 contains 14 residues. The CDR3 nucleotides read TGTGCCAGCAGTGCGGACAGGGCCACCGGGGAGCTGTTTTTT. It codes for CASSADRATGELFF.

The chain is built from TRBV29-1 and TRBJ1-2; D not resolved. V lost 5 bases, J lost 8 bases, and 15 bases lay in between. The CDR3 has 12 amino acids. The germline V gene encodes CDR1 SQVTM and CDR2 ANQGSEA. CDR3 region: CSVRTTPQGYTF. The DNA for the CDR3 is TGCAGCGTTCGTACAACGCCTCAGGGCTACACCTTC.

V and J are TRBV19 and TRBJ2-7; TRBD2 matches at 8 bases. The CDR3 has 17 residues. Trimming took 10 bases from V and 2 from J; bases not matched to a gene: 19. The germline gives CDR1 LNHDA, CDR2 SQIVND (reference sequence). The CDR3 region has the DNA TGTGCCACCAAAGATAGGTCGGGAGGGCCCTCCACCTACGAGCAGTACTTC. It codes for CATKDRSGGPSTYEQYF.

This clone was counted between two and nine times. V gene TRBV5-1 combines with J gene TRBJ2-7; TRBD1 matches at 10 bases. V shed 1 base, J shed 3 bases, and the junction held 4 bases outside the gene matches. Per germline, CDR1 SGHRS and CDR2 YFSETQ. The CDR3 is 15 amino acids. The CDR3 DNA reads TGCGCCAGCAGCTTGCCCGGACAGGGGGGCTACGAGCAGTACTTC. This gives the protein CASSLPGQGGYEQYF.

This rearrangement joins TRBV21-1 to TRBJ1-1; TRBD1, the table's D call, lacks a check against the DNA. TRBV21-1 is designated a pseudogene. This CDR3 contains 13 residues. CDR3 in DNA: TGTGCCAGCAGCTTAGGACAGGGAGGAGAAGCTTTCTTT. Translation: CASSLGQGGEAFF.

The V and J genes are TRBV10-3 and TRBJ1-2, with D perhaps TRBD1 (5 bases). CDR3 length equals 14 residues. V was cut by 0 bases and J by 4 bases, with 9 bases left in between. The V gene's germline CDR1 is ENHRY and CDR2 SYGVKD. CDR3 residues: CAISESGGVYGYTF. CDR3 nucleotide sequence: TGTGCCATCAGTGAGTCGGGGGGGGTCTATGGCTACACCTTC.

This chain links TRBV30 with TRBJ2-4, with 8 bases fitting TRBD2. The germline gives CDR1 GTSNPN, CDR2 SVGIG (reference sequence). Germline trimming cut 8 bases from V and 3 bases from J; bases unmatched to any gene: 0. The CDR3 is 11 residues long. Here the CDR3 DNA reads TGTGCCGGGACTAGCAAAAACATTCAGTACTTC. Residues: CAGTSKNIQYF.

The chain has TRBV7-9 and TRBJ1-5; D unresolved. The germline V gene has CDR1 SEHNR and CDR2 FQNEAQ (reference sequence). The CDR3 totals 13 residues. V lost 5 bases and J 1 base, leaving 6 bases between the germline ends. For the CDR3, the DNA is TGTGCCAGCAGCGAACAGAGCAATCAGCCCCAGCATTTT. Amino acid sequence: CASSEQSNQPQHF. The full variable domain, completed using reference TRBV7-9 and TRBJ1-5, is DTGVSQNPRHKITKRGQNVTFRCDPISEHNRLYWYRQTLGQGPEFLTYFQNEAQLEKSRLLSDRFSAERPKGSFSTLEIQRTEQGDSAMYLCASSEQSNQPQHFGDGTRLSIL.

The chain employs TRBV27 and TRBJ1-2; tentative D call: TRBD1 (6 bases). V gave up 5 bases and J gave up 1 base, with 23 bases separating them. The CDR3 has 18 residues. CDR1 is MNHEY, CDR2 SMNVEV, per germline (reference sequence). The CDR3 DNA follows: TGTGCCAGCAGTAGAGTTTGGGACACGCTACTCCTTAACTATGGCTACACCTTC. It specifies CASSRVWDTLLLNYGYTF.

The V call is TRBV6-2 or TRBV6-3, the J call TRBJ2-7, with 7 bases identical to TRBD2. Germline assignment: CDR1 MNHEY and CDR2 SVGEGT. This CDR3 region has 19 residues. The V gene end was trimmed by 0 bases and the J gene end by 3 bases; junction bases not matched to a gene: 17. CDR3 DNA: TGTGCCAGCAGTTACTCCCCTACTATCGTCGGCGGGAGCAACTACGAGCAGTACTTC. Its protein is CASSYSPTIVGGSNYEQYF.

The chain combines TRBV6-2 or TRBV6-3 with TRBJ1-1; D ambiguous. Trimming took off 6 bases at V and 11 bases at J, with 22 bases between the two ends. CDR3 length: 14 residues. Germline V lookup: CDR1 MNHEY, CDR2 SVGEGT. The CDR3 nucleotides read TGTGCCAGCAGCCTGACTCCCGACTTTTTCGACGCTTTCTTT. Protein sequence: CASSLTPDFFDAFF.

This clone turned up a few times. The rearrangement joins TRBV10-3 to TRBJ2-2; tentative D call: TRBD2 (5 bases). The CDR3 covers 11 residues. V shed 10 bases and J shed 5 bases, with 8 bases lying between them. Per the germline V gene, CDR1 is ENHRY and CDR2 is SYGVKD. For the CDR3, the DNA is TGTGCCACCGAGGGAACCGGGGAGCTGTTTTTT. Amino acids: CATEGTGELFF.

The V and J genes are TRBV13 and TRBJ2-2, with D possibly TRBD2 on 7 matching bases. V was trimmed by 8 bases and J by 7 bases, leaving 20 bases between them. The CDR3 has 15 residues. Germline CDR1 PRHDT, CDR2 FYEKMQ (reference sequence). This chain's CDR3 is CASPEGGRFGGELFF. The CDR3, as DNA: TGTGCCAGCCCCGAGGGGGGGCGCTTCGGCGGGGAGCTGTTTTTT.

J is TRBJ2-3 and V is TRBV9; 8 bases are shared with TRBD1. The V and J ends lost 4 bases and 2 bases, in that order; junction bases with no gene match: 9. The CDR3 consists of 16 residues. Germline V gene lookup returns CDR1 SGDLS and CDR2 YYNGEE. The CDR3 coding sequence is TGTGCCAGCAGCACGGGTGGGACAGGCATCACAGATACGCAGTATTTT. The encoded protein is CASSTGGTGITDTQYF.

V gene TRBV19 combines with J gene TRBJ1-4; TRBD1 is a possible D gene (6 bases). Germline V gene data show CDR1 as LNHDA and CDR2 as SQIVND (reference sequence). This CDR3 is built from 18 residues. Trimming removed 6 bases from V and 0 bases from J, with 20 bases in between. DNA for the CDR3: TGTGCCAGTAGATCCGGGTACAGGGTTCGTGCAACTAATGAAAAACTGTTTTTT. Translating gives CASRSGYRVRATNEKLFF.

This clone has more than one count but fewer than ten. The CDR3, as DNA: TGTGCCAGTATCCCCCAGGGGGACGGTTCCTACGAGCAGTACTTC. Translation: CASIPQGDGSYEQYF. The chain carries TRBV19 and TRBJ2-7, with 7 nucleotides matching TRBD1. Unmatched junction bases numbered 10, after V lost 7 bases and J lost 1 base. This CDR3 contains 15 residues. Germline CDR1 is LNHDA and CDR2 is SQIVND (reference sequence).